These 10 T cell receptor beta chains share one sample of origin, sequenced in a study of CD8 T cells in ankylosing spondylitis. MiXCR, applied by TCRdb to the 5' RACE reads, yields one record per CDR3 protein. The sample holds about 240,000 distinct CDR3 sequences, less than 10% seen once. Specimen: blood, either unsorted or a sorted T cell fraction (not recorded which). Receptors were obtained from a male donor with ankylosing spondylitis or in good health (not recorded which).

At least ten counts were recorded for this clonotype. The chain employs TRBV12-3 or TRBV12-4 and TRBJ2-3, with D unresolved. Trimming removed 5 bases at V and 3 bases at J, with 12 bases between. The CDR3 totals 14 residues. This CDR3 reads CASSRSPSTDTQYF. In DNA form, the CDR3 reads TGTGCCAGCAGTCGGTCTCCTTCGACAGATACGCAGTATTTT.

This clonotype appeared many times. V usage is TRBV5-6 and J usage is TRBJ1-2; tentative D call: TRBD1 (5 bases). CDR1 and CDR2 (germline): SGHDT, YYEEEE. V lost 4 bases and J 4 bases, leaving 17 bases between the germline ends. The CDR3 totals 15 residues. The CDR3 sequence is CASSPRGGDTYGYTF. Written as DNA, the CDR3 is TGTGCCAGCAGCCCTCGGGGAGGGGATACCTATGGCTACACCTTC.

The V and J genes are TRBV4-3 and TRBJ2-3; 12 bases fit TRBD2. V dropped 4 bases and J dropped 6; count of bases not matched to a gene: 11. This CDR3 contains 17 residues. CDR1 and CDR2 (germline): LGHNA, YSLEER. CDR3 loop: CASSPSLLAGGPDTQYF. The CDR3 nucleotides read TGCGCCAGCAGCCCCTCTCTCCTAGCGGGAGGGCCGGATACGCAGTATTTT.

There are many counts of this clonotype. The rearrangement joins TRBV5-1 to TRBJ2-7, with TRBD2 matching 9 bases. The ends lost 1 base at V and 0 bases at J; junction bases unmatched: 2. The germline V gene encodes CDR1 SGHRS and CDR2 YFSETQ. The CDR3 totals 15 residues. The CDR3 DNA is TGCGCCAGCAGCTTGACTAGCGGGCCCTCCTACGAGCAGTACTTC. Translating gives CASSLTSGPSYEQYF. The variable domain in full, completed from reference TRBV5-1 and TRBJ2-7, reads KAGVTQTPRYLIKTRGQQVTLSCSPISGHRSVSWYQQTPGQGLQFLFEYFSETQRNKGNFPGRFSGRQFSNSRSEMNVSTLELGDSALYLCASSLTSGPSYEQYFGPGTRLTVT.

This clonotype occurred many times. The chain couples TRBV6-2 or TRBV6-3 to TRBJ1-5, with 7 bases fitting TRBD1. The CDR3 extends over 16 amino acids. Per the germline V gene, CDR1 is MNHEY and CDR2 is SVGEGT. The V and J ends lost 6 bases and 1 base, in that order; junction bases with no gene match: 9. CDR3 nucleotide sequence: TGTGCCAGCAGCCGACAGGGAATGATAAGCAATCAGCCCCAGCATTTT. It yields the protein CASSRQGMISNQPQHF.

V and J are TRBV7-8 and TRBJ1-5; perhaps TRBD1 as D (6 bases). This CDR3 spans 16 amino acids. Germline CDR1 reads SGHVS; CDR2 reads FQNEAQ. The V end lost 5 bases, the J end lost 2 bases, and 16 bases lay between the germline ends. The CDR3: CASSPRGGQGNQPQHF. The CDR3 coding sequence is TGTGCCAGCAGCCCCCGAGGGGGGCAGGGCAATCAGCCCCAGCATTTT.

This clonotype appeared many times. The chain is built from TRBV7-2 and TRBJ1-6; weak D call: TRBD1 (6 bases). Trimming cost V 5 bases and J 7 bases, with 9 bases left between them. The CDR3 loop spans 13 amino acids. CDR1 and CDR2 from the germline V gene are SGHTA and FQGNSA. The CDR3 nucleotides read TGTGCCAGCAGCCCCGACAGGAATTCACCCCTCCACTTT. Its translation is CASSPDRNSPLHF.

This clonotype appeared many times. The chain employs TRBV4-2 and TRBJ1-5; possibly TRBD1 for D (5 bases). CDR3 length equals 16 residues. Between the trimmed V and J ends, which lost 0 bases and 4 bases, there was a span of 13 bases. Germline V gene sequence: CDR1 LGHNA, CDR2 YNFKEQ. CDR3 protein: CASSQDLGVRNQPQHF. In nucleotides, the CDR3 is TGTGCCAGCAGCCAAGATCTGGGGGTAAGGAATCAGCCCCAGCATTTT.

This clonotype was counted at least ten times. This chain links TRBV28 with TRBJ1-5; D gene ambiguous. This CDR3 contains 12 residues. V was clipped by 1 base and J by 4 bases, with 2 bases between them. Germline values: CDR1 MDHEN, CDR2 SYDVKM. This CDR3 is CASSLLNQPQHF. CDR3 DNA: TGTGCCAGCAGTTTATTAAATCAGCCCCAGCATTTT.

This clonotype was seen ten or more times. V is TRBV12-3 or TRBV12-4 and J is TRBJ2-5; D tentatively fits TRBD1 or TRBD2 (6 bases each). CDR3 size: 17 residues. V was pared by 9 bases and J by 0 bases, with 23 bases between. The CDR3 DNA sequence: TGTGCCAGGAAAGGGGGGACCCTCTTTCAGTACCAAGAGACCCAGTACTTC. It encodes CARKGGTLFQYQETQYF.